The rows below give T cell receptor beta chains drawn from one sample of a study of blood T cell repertoires in COVID-19. Measured with immunoSEQ multiplex PCR; TCRdb has only the in-frame clones, and not every one. This sample yields about 40,000 clones, of which about four fifths are seen a single time; 2.6% belongs to the top ten. Sequenced input: peripheral blood. Receptor source: a woman aged 60-70 years with acute or convalescent COVID-19. Both conserved end residues are part of each CDR3. The order of the fields is J gene, D gene, V gene, clone size, CDR3 protein, CDR3 DNA. The D gene is left open where the match is weak. Size is omitted from some rows. Given values are once, few, many or a class for expanded clones.

j_call: TRBJ1-5
d_call: .
v_call: TRBV6-1
clone_size: .
cdr3_aa: CASSEARGAQPQHF
cdr3_nt: TGTGCCAGCAGTGAAGCCAGGGGTGCTCAGCCCCAGCATTTT

j_call: TRBJ2-2
d_call: TRBD1
v_call: TRBV7-6
clone_size: few
cdr3_aa: CASSLGTGDTPGELFF
cdr3_nt: TGTGCCAGCAGCTTGGGGACAGGGGACACCCCCGGGGAGCTGTTTTTT

j_call: TRBJ2-5
d_call: .
v_call: TRBV6-5
clone_size: .
cdr3_aa: CASSYSGLAETQYF
cdr3_nt: TGTGCCAGCAGTTACTCGGGGCTAGCGGAGACCCAGTACTTC

j_call: TRBJ1-4
d_call: TRBD1
v_call: TRBV15
clone_size: .
cdr3_aa: CATSRGGTGNEKLFF
cdr3_nt: TGTGCCACCAGCAGAGGGGGGACAGGAAATGAAAAACTGTTTTTT

j_call: TRBJ1-6
d_call: .
v_call: TRBV21-1
clone_size: .
cdr3_aa: CASSPVGLSPLHF
cdr3_nt: TGTGCCAGCAGCCCAGTTGGTTTGTCACCCCTCCACTTT

j_call: TRBJ2-5
d_call: .
v_call: TRBV27
clone_size: .
cdr3_aa: CASSLSTSRPGTQYF
cdr3_nt: TGTGCCAGCAGTTTATCAACCTCGCGACCGGGGACCCAGTACTTC

j_call: TRBJ2-1
d_call: TRBD2
v_call: TRBV7-6
clone_size: .
cdr3_aa: CASSLTLAGGPAEQFF
cdr3_nt: TGTGCCAGCAGCTTGACTCTAGCGGGGGGGCCTGCCGAGCAGTTCTTC

j_call: TRBJ2-3
d_call: TRBD2
v_call: TRBV4-2
clone_size: .
cdr3_aa: CASSQAPSGSGTDTQYF
cdr3_nt: TGTGCCAGCAGCCAAGCGCCTAGCGGGAGTGGCACAGATACGCAGTATTTT

j_call: TRBJ1-5
d_call: TRBD1
v_call: TRBV6-5
clone_size: .
cdr3_aa: CASRVTGARQPQHF
cdr3_nt: TGTGCCAGCAGAGTGACAGGGGCTCGTCAGCCCCAGCATTTT

j_call: TRBJ2-5
d_call: .
v_call: TRBV10-3
clone_size: .
cdr3_aa: CAMAWGAQETQYF
cdr3_nt: TGTGCCATGGCATGGGGCGCCCAAGAGACCCAGTACTTC

j_call: TRBJ1-3
d_call: TRBD1
v_call: TRBV13
clone_size: .
cdr3_aa: CASSLTQGRSGNTIYF
cdr3_nt: TGTGCCAGCAGCCTAACACAGGGGCGCTCTGGAAACACCATATATTTT

j_call: TRBJ2-1
d_call: .
v_call: TRBV18
clone_size: .
cdr3_aa: CASSPLSAGSSYNEQFF
cdr3_nt: TGTGCCAGCTCACCTCTTAGTGCGGGGAGCTCCTACAATGAGCAGTTCTTC

j_call: TRBJ2-2
d_call: .
v_call: TRBV19
clone_size: .
cdr3_aa: CASSIRTANTGELFF
cdr3_nt: TGTGCCAGTAGTATCCGAACAGCTAACACCGGGGAGCTGTTTTTT